This T cell receptor (beta chain) was recorded in a study of T cells expressing NK-cell markers. The authors generated TCR beta cDNA through 5'RACE template switching with UMIs. No DNA is given; TCRdb re-called the 5' RACE reads and lists each CDR3 protein once. In total, the table holds some 410,000 distinct CDR3 sequences. Study findings and constraints: In several donors, dominant clonotypes made up roughly 25-60.1% of CD3+CD56-NKG2C+ cells. The study found dominant NKG2C+ clonotypes at about 1.0-7.0% of CD8+ T cells in over five donors.

Concerning this clonotype: No antigen is known for it.

CDR1 and CDR2 (germline): DFQATT, SNEGSKA (reference sequence). This CDR3 has 13 amino acids. The chain couples TRBV20-1 to TRBJ2-7; TCRdb's D gene call, TRBD2, goes unchecked for lack of DNA. The sequencing input was blood T cells: a sorted CD56 or NKG2C T cell subset, CD4+ or CD8+ T cells, or bulk PBMC T cells (not recorded which). This TCR was sampled from a woman aged 18 to 75 in good health. The CDR3 sequence: CSAKVAGVGEQYF.